The T cell receptor (beta chain) under discussion was sequenced for a study of T cell changes during pregnancy in multiple sclerosis. J gave up 9 bases and V 4 bases, and 10 bases lay outside the gene matches. Germline V gives CDR1 MNHEY, CDR2 SMNVEV (reference sequence). CDR3 length: 15 amino acids. TCRdb's copy holds only in-frame clones and misses some; the assay was immunoSEQ multiplex PCR. The sample includes approximately 60,000 clones, roughly 90% of them seen just once. The sequence came from a female donor in good health, enrolled as a control in a pregnancy study. The chain combines TRBV27 with TRBJ2-1; TRBD1 aligns across 9 bases. The specimen was peripheral blood, collected in the second trimester of pregnancy. The CDR3 reads CASSSRPGQGSEQFF. In DNA form, the CDR3 reads TGTGCCAGCAGTTCTCGACCGGGACAGGGAAGTGAGCAGTTCTTC.